The 3 T cell receptor beta chains reported below all come from one sample, sequenced in a study of early T cells in non-severe SARS-CoV-2 infection listed by TCRdb under 2021. Preparation of the library involved 5' RACE. The reads were generated on a NextSeq 500. TCRdb reprocessing: public reads trimmed at Q25 with fastp, clones called with MiXCR, in-frame beta chains kept. Records with the same CDR3 protein are collapsed into one entry carrying the most frequent genes and DNA. Counted in this sample were 25,000 to 35,000 distinct CDR3 sequences; roughly 5.1% of them appeared once. In total, the top ten clones hold about 2.5% of the sample. Sequencing input: whole blood. The origin of the receptors is an adult who was a healthcare worker with PCR-confirmed SARS-CoV-2 infection or an uninfected control (not recorded which).

This clonotype appeared many times. The chain recombines TRBV7-3 with TRBJ2-1; maybe TRBD1 (5 bases). V was shortened by 6 bases and J by 4 bases, with 19 bases between the two germline ends. This CDR3 is built from 16 residues. Germline V gene sequence: CDR1 SGHTA, CDR2 FQGTGA. The CDR3 is CASSLDGALMYNEQFF. The CDR3 DNA reads TGTGCCAGCAGTCTAGATGGGGCTCTGATGTACAATGAGCAGTTCTTC.

This clonotype was counted at least ten times. V gene TRBV20-1 combines with J gene TRBJ2-1; 8 bases agree with TRBD2. Germline CDR1 and CDR2: DFQATT and SNEGSKA (reference sequence). This CDR3 is 14 amino acids long. Trimming removed 3 bases from V and 7 bases from J; junction bases left unmatched: 8. This CDR3 reads CSARLGGAGNEQFF. Here the CDR3 DNA reads TGCAGTGCTAGGCTCGGGGGGGCGGGAAATGAGCAGTTCTTC.

This clonotype was counted at least ten times. The chain joins TRBV6-5 to TRBJ1-1, with D possibly matching TRBD1 (5 bases). CDR3 length equals 17 residues. CDR1 and CDR2 from the germline V gene are MNHEY and SVGAGI. The V and J ends lost 0 bases and 2 bases respectively, with 16 bases between them. In DNA, the CDR3 is TGTGCCAGCAGTTACTCGCGCGGGGGAAGGTTAAACACTGAAGCTTTCTTT. Protein sequence: CASSYSRGGRLNTEAFF.